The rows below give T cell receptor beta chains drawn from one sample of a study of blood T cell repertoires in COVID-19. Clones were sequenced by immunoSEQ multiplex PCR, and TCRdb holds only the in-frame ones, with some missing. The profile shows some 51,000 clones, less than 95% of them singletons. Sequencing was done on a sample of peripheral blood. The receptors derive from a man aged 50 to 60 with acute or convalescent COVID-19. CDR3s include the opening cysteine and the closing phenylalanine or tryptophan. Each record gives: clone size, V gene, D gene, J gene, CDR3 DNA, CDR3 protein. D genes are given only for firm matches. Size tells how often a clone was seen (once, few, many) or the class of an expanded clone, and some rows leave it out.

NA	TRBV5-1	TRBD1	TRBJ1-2	TGCGCCAGCAGCTTGGGGACAGGGGCCTTTGGCTACACCTTC	CASSLGTGAFGYTF
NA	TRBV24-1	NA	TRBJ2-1	TGTGCCACCAGTGATTTTGCAGACAACTCCTACAATGAGCAGTTCTTC	CATSDFADNSYNEQFF
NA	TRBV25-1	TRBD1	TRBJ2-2	TGTGCCAGCAGGGACAGGGGAAATACCGGGGAGCTGTTTTTT	CASRDRGNTGELFF
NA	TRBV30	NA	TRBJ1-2	TGTGCCTGGAGGACTTCCCAGGGAGGCTACACCTTC	CAWRTSQGGYTF
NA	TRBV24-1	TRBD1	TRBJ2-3	TGTGCCACCAGTGATCCAGGACAGGGGACCACAGATACGCAGTATTTT	CATSDPGQGTTDTQYF
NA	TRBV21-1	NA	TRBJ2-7	TGTGCCAGCAGCAAAGTGGACAATTGCCTCAGGCCCTACGAGCAGTACTTC	CASSKVDNCLRPYEQYF
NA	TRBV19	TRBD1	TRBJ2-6	TGTGCCAGTAGTACCGGACAGGGATCCCTCTCTGGGGCCAACGTCCTGACTTTC	CASSTGQGSLSGANVLTF
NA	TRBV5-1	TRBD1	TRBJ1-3	TGCGCCAGCAGCTTGGCCAGGACAGGAGGAAACACCATATATTTT	CASSLARTGGNTIYF
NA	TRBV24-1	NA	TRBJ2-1	TGTGCCACCAGTGATTCTTGGGACTCCTTATACAATGAGCAGTTCTTC	CATSDSWDSLYNEQFF
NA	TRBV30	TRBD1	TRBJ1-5	TGTGCCTGGAGTGGGGACAGGGGGAGCAATCAGCCCCAGCATTTT	CAWSGDRGSNQPQHF
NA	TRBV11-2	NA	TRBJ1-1	TGTGCCAGCAGCTTAGTTCGGGGGAGGACTGAAGCTTTCTTT	CASSLVRGRTEAFF
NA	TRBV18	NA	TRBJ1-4	TGTGCCAGCTCACGAGACAACACGGTTGGAACTAATGAAAAACTGTTTTTT	CASSRDNTVGTNEKLFF
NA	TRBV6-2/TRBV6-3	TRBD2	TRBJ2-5	TGTGCCAGCAGTTACGATGCTAGCGGACAAGAGACCCAGTACTTC	CASSYDASGQETQYF
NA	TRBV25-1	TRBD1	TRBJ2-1	TGTGCCAGCAGTGATTCCAGGGGGCCAAATGAGCAGTTCTTC	CASSDSRGPNEQFF
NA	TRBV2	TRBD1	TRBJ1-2	TGTGCCAGCAGAAGGACTGGGACAGAAGATGGCTACACCTTC	CASRRTGTEDGYTF
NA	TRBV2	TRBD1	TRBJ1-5	TGTGCCAGCAGTGCGACAGGGGCCAGCAATCAGCCCCAGCATTTT	CASSATGASNQPQHF
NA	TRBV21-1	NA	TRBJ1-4	TGTGCCAGCAGCATTTGGGATGGCGCGGGGGAAAAACTGTTTTTT	CASSIWDGAGEKLFF
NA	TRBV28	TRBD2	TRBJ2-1	TGTGCCAGCAGTTTATGGTCCCTAGCGGGGGGGCCGGGGGAGCAGTTCTTC	CASSLWSLAGGPGEQFF
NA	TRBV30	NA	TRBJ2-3	TGTGCCTGGAGCCCAGGACAAGGGGAGGCAGATACGCAGTATTTT	CAWSPGQGEADTQYF
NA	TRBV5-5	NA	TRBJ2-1	TGTGCCAGCAGCTTGCGGTACAATGAGCAGTTCTTC	CASSLRYNEQFF
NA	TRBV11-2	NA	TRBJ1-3	TGTGCCAGCAGCAACCTCAGGGGATCGGGAAACACCATATATTTT	CASSNLRGSGNTIYF
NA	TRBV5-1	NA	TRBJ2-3	TGCGCCAGCAGCTTGGTAAGGGGGAGCACAGATACGCAGTATTTT	CASSLVRGSTDTQYF
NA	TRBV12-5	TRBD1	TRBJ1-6	TGTGCTAGTGCTCCCGGGACAGGCGTGATTTCACCCCTCCACTTT	CASAPGTGVISPLHF
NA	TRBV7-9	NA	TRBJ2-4	TGTGCCAGCAGCTTTGGCGGGCTTGGGGCCAAAAACATTCAGTACTTC	CASSFGGLGAKNIQYF
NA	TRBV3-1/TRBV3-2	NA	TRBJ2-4	TGTGCCAGCAGCCAGCGGGGGCTAGCCAAAAACATTCAGTACTTC	CASSQRGLAKNIQYF
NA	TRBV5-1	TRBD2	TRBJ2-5	TGCGCCAGCAGCTTGGTAGCGGGGGAACAGACCCAGTACTTC	CASSLVAGEQTQYF
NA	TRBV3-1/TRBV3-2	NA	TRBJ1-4	TGTGCCAGCAGCCAAGATACGACAGAAGATAATGAAAAACTGTTTTTT	CASSQDTTEDNEKLFF
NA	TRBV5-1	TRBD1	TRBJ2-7	TGCGCCAGCAGAAGGGACAGGGAGGCATCCTACGAGCAGTACTTC	CASRRDREASYEQYF
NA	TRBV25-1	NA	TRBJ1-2	TGTGCCAGCAGCGACCGAACGGGGGTGGACTATGGCTACACCTTC	CASSDRTGVDYGYTF
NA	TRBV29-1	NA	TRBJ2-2	TGCAGCGTTACACCGTCGATCGAGGGCGGGGAGCTGTTTTTT	CSVTPSIEGGELFF
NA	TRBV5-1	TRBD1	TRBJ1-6	TGCGCCAGCAGCTTGGGACCTAGACAGGGTGGGAATTCACCCCTCCACTTT	CASSLGPRQGGNSPLHF
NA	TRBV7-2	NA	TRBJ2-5	TGTGCCAGCAGCTATGATGGACAGCTTCAAGAGACCCAGTACTTC	CASSYDGQLQETQYF
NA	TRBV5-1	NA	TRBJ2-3	TGCGCCAGCTCCTCTTCTAGCGATTCCTGGGATACGCAGTATTTT	CASSSSSDSWDTQYF
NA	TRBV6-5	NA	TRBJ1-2	TGTGCCAGCAGTCGAGGACCCGAGGGCCTCGGCTACACCTTC	CASSRGPEGLGYTF
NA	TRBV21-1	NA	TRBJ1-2	TGTGCCAGCAGCAAATTACAGGGGAATAACTATGGCTACACCTTC	CASSKLQGNNYGYTF
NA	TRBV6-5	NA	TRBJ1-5	TGTGCCAGCAGTTTTAACAGGTATAGCAATCAGCCCCAGCATTTT	CASSFNRYSNQPQHF
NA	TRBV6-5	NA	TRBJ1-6	TGTGCCAGCAAAGTCGACAGACACGAGTCACCCCTCCACTTT	CASKVDRHESPLHF
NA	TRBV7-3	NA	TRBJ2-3	TGTGCCAGCAGCTCTAGCGCTAGCACAGATACGCAGTATTTT	CASSSSASTDTQYF
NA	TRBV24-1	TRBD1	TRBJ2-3	TGTGCCACCAGTGTTCTGAGGACAGGAGATACTAGCACAGATACGCAGTATTTT	CATSVLRTGDTSTDTQYF
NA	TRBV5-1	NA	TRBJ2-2	TGCGCCAGCACTAGTTCCACCGGGGAGCTGTTTTTT	CASTSSTGELFF
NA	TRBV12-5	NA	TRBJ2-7	TGTGCTAGTGGTGCAGGACTTTACGAGCAGTACTTC	CASGAGLYEQYF
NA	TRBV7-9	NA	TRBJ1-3	TGTGCCAGCAGCCAGGACTGGGGAAACACCATATATTTT	CASSQDWGNTIYF
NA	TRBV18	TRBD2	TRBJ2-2	TGTGCCAGCTCACCACGTCTAGCGGGGAACACCGGGGAGCTGTTTTTT	CASSPRLAGNTGELFF
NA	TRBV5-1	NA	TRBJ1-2	TGCGCCAGCAGCTTGGGGACAGTCGGTTATGGCTACACCTTC	CASSLGTVGYGYTF
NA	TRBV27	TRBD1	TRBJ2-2	TGTGCCAGGGACCCGCCTCTCGACAGGGCCATGAACACCGGGGAGCTGTTTTTT	CARDPPLDRAMNTGELFF
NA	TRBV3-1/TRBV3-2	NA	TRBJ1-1	TGTGCCAGCAGCCAAGGAGTGAACACTGAAGCTTTCTTT	CASSQGVNTEAFF
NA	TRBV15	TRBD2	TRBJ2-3	TGTGCCACCAGCAGAGCCCCAGGACACCAGATCTCCCTAGCGGGGGTTGCAGATACGCAGTATTTT	CATSRAPGHQISLAGVADTQYF
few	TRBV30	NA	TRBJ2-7	TGTGCCTGGACAGGAACCTACGAGCAGTACTTC	CAWTGTYEQYF
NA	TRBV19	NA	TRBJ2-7	TGTGCCAGTAGTACCTTAATAAGTCGGGACATTTCCTACGAGCAGTACTTC	CASSTLISRDISYEQYF
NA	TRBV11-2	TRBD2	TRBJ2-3	TGTGCCAGCAGTCAAGGACTAGGGATAAGCACAGATACGCAGTATTTT	CASSQGLGISTDTQYF